This TCR beta chain was obtained from a study of human T cells and chemical hapten exposure. Study details: Diphenylcyclopropenone was administered weekly to the scalp of patients throughout the roughly 22-week study.

Findings of the study overall: There were significantly more large CDR3 similarity clusters among expanded TCRs than among controls.

There are 14 residues in the CDR3. Germline values: CDR1 LNHDA, CDR2 SQIVND (reference sequence). V shed 0 bases and J shed 1 base, with 7 bases lying between them. For this clonotype: Its cognate antigen is unknown.

Time point defined: patch test 3, about 24 weeks after DPC sensitization. As for treatment: therapeutic diphenylcyclopropenone sensitization with weekly scalp DPC. TCRdb fed the RACE reads into MiXCR, producing one record per CDR3 protein. The repertoire holds tens of thousands of distinct CDR3 sequences, with approximately 11% as singletons. The receptor comes from a woman in her twenties or thirties with alopecia areata. Some clones in this sample may be carry-over from other donors' samples. The chain combines TRBV19 with TRBJ2-7, with D maybe TRBD2 (5 bases). The sample consisted of whole blood, taken in connection with sensitization to the hapten diphenylcyclopropenone (DPC). The CDR3 loop reads CASSIDRGSYEQYF. The CDR3, as DNA: TGTGCCAGTAGTATAGACCGGGGTTCCTACGAGCAGTACTTC.